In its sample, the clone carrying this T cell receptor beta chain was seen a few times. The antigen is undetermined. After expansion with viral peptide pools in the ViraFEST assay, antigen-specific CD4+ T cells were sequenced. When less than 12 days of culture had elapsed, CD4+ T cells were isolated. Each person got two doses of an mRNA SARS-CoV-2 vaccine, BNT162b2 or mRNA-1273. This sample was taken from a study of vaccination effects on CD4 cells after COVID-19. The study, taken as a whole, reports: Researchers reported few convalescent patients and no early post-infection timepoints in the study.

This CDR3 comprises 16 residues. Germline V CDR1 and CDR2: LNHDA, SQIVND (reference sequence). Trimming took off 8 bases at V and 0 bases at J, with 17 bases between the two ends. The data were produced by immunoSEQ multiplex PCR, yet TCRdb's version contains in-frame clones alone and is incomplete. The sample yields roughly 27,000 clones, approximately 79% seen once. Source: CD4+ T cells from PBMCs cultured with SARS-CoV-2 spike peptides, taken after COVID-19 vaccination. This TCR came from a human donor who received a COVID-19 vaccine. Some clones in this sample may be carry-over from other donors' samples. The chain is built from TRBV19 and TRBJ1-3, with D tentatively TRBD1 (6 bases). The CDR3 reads CASGPEQGVSGNTIYF. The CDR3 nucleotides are TGTGCCAGTGGACCTGAACAGGGAGTCTCTGGAAACACCATATATTTT.